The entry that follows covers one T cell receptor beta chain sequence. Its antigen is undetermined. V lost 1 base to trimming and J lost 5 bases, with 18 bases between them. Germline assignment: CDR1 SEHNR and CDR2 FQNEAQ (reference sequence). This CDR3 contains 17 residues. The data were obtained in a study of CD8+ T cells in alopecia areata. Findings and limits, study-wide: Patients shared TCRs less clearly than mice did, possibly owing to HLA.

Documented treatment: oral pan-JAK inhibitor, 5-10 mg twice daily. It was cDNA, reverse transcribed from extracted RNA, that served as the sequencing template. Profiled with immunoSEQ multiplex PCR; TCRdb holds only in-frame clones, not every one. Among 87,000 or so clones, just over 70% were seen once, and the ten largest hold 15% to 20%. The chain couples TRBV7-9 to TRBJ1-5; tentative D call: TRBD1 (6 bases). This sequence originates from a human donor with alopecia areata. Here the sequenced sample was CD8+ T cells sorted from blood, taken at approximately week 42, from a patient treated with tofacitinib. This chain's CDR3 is CASSLDGGRNSHQPQHF. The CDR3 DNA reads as TGTGCCAGCAGCTTAGATGGGGGGCGGAACTCCCATCAGCCCCAGCATTTT.